The entry below gives a single TCR beta chain sequence along with its context. Its target is unknown. The source of the sample is a study of shared clonotypes between healthy human individuals. Notes on the study in general: Rarefaction indicated that sorted-subset sequencing remained incomplete although depth was large.

This CDR3 has 14 residues. Germline CDR1 is MDHEN and CDR2 is SYDVKM. Some 30,000 T cell genomes (around 190 ng DNA) went into each sorted-subset replicate. The method was immunoSEQ multiplex PCR; TCRdb's version includes in-frame clones alone and lacks a portion of them. The sample has roughly 1 million clones; about 74% are singletons. The clonotype was recovered from a man in his late teens or twenties in good health. The V call is TRBV28, the J call TRBJ2-5, with D perhaps TRBD1 or TRBD2 (5 bases each). The end of the DNA aligns better with TRBJ2-7, so the J call may be wrong. The sequenced sample consisted of memory CD4+ T cells sorted from blood. Subset in this sample: CD45RA-negative fraction. The CDR3 bases are TGTGCCAGCAGGGGGGACGAGGCGACCTACGAGCAGTACTTC. This codes for CASRGDEATYEQYF.